This TCR beta chain emerged from a study of OX40 agonist ivuxolimab in advanced cancers. Study context: Three patients, one with hepatocellular carcinoma and two with cutaneous melanoma, achieved partial responses.

Study observations and caveats: The study did not work out the antigen specificity of the expanded peripheral T cells. A proportion of nonresponders additionally exhibited low normalized T-cell clonal expansion.

Assay: immunoSEQ multiplex PCR; the TCRdb copy retains only in-frame clones and omits some. The data contain 20,000 to 25,000 clones, 75% to 90% of them seen just once; the ten biggest clones take up about 9.6%. Of note for this clone: Its specificity is not known.

Germline values: CDR1 SNHLY, CDR2 FYNNEI. J lost 3 bases, V lost 6 bases, and 5 bases had no gene match. The CDR3 runs to 15 residues. The source is an adult with an advanced solid tumor such as melanoma, head and neck, liver or kidney cancer. The V and J genes are TRBV2 and TRBJ2-3; 11 nucleotides align to TRBD2. The specimen comprised CD4+ or CD8+ T cells sorted from blood, sampled in a trial of the OX40 agonist ivuxolimab. CDR3 in amino acids: CASRGLAVGTDTQYF. In nucleotides, the CDR3 is TGTGCCAGCAGGGGACTAGCGGTCGGAACAGATACGCAGTATTTT. The entire variable domain, with the rest obtained from reference TRBV2 and TRBJ2-3, is as follows: EPEVTQTPSHQVTQMGQEVILRCVPISNHLYFYWYRQILGQKVEFLVSFYNNEISEKSEIFDDQFSVERPDGSNFTLKIRSTKLEDSAMYFCASRGLAVGTDTQYFGPGTRLTVL.